A selection of T cell receptor beta chains follows, all from one sample in a study of graft-versus-host responses after intestinal transplantation. For these receptors, no antigen is known. Assay used: immunoSEQ multiplex PCR; TCRdb lists only in-frame clones, some missing. Among over 100,000 clones listed, 85% to 95% were seen once. This material consisted of unstimulated CD8+ T cells sorted from spleen or lymph node cells, taken before transplant. These receptors came from a human donor who was the organ donor for an intestinal transplant. Both conserved end residues are part of each CDR3. The order of the fields is D gene, V gene, clone size, J gene, CDR3 DNA, CDR3 protein. A D gene is named only where the DNA matches it firmly. Only some rows state a clone size, as once, few, many or a class for expanded clones.

D gene: .
V gene: TRBV27
clone size: .
J gene: TRBJ2-7
CDR3 DNA: TGTGCCAGCAGTTTGTCGACAGGTTACTACCACATGGGCTACGAGCAGTACTTC
CDR3 protein: CASSLSTGYYHMGYEQYF

D gene: .
V gene: TRBV19
clone size: .
J gene: TRBJ2-7
CDR3 DNA: TGTGCCAGTAGTCTCCAGAACGAGCAGTACTTC
CDR3 protein: CASSLQNEQYF

D gene: .
V gene: TRBV4-1
clone size: .
J gene: TRBJ1-3
CDR3 DNA: TGCGCCAGCAGCCAGAAATATCTGACGGACAGCTCTGGAAACACCATATATTTT
CDR3 protein: CASSQKYLTDSSGNTIYF

D gene: .
V gene: TRBV27
clone size: .
J gene: TRBJ2-3
CDR3 DNA: TGTGCCAGCAGCCCAGGAGGGTTCAGCACAGATACGCAGTATTTT
CDR3 protein: CASSPGGFSTDTQYF

D gene: .
V gene: TRBV20-1
clone size: .
J gene: TRBJ1-4
CDR3 DNA: TGCAGTGCTAGTAATAATGAAAAACTGTTTTTT
CDR3 protein: CSASNNEKLFF

D gene: .
V gene: TRBV30
clone size: .
J gene: TRBJ2-1
CDR3 DNA: TGTGCCTGGAGTCTGGCTCTCGCGGGTGAGCAGTTCTTC
CDR3 protein: CAWSLALAGEQFF

D gene: .
V gene: TRBV29-1
clone size: .
J gene: TRBJ1-2
CDR3 DNA: TGCAGCGTTGAAGATCGGGGCGGAAGGGGCTACACCTTC
CDR3 protein: CSVEDRGGRGYTF

D gene: .
V gene: TRBV19
clone size: .
J gene: TRBJ2-5
CDR3 DNA: TGTGCCAGCCTAAGGCGGGGCCTGAAGACCCAGTACTTC
CDR3 protein: CASLRRGLKTQYF

D gene: .
V gene: TRBV10-2
clone size: .
J gene: TRBJ2-5
CDR3 DNA: TGCGCCAGCGGGGAACAGGGCCTCGGACAGCAGTACTTC
CDR3 protein: CASGEQGLGQQYF

D gene: .
V gene: TRBV10-3
clone size: .
J gene: TRBJ2-3
CDR3 DNA: TGTGCCATCAGTGACCTGGGTTTCACAGATACGCAGTATTTT
CDR3 protein: CAISDLGFTDTQYF

D gene: .
V gene: TRBV10-1
clone size: once
J gene: TRBJ2-7
CDR3 DNA: TGCGCCAGCAGTGTCGTGCAGTTCCATACCGCTCCCTCCTACGAGCAGTACTTC
CDR3 protein: CASSVVQFHTAPSYEQYF

D gene: .
V gene: TRBV28
clone size: .
J gene: TRBJ1-3
CDR3 DNA: TGTGCCAGCAGTTTTGGGGGGAGCTCTGGAAACACCATATATTTT
CDR3 protein: CASSFGGSSGNTIYF

D gene: .
V gene: TRBV7-9
clone size: once
J gene: TRBJ1-1
CDR3 DNA: TGCGCCAGCAGCTTAGGGCGGATTGAAGCTTTCTTT
CDR3 protein: CASSLGRIEAFF

D gene: TRBD1
V gene: TRBV7-2
clone size: .
J gene: TRBJ2-2
CDR3 DNA: TGTGCCAGCAGCTCAGAGTACAGGGGGGTCGGGGAGCTGTTTTTT
CDR3 protein: CASSSEYRGVGELFF

D gene: .
V gene: TRBV27
clone size: .
J gene: TRBJ2-1
CDR3 DNA: TGTGCCAGCAGTTACGGGAGCTCCTACAATGAGCAGTTCTTC
CDR3 protein: CASSYGSSYNEQFF

D gene: TRBD2
V gene: TRBV28
clone size: .
J gene: TRBJ2-2
CDR3 DNA: TGTGCCAGCAGTTTATTACGCGGGAGGGCCACAGTCGGGGAGCTGTTTTTT
CDR3 protein: CASSLLRGRATVGELFF

D gene: .
V gene: TRBV2
clone size: .
J gene: TRBJ1-1
CDR3 DNA: TGTGCCAGCAGTGAAGCGCTTGGAGGGGGAGCTGAAGCTTTCTTT
CDR3 protein: CASSEALGGGAEAFF

D gene: .
V gene: TRBV9
clone size: .
J gene: TRBJ2-3
CDR3 DNA: TGTGCCAGCAGCGGAGGGGGATTTAGCACAGATACGCAGTATTTT
CDR3 protein: CASSGGGFSTDTQYF

D gene: TRBD2
V gene: TRBV2
clone size: .
J gene: TRBJ2-3
CDR3 DNA: TGTGCCAGCAGTGATGAGCGGGGCCGCACAGATACGCAGTATTTT
CDR3 protein: CASSDERGRTDTQYF

D gene: .
V gene: TRBV27
clone size: .
J gene: TRBJ2-1
CDR3 DNA: TGTGCCAGCAGTTTCGGGCTGCGGTACAATGAGCAGTTCTTC
CDR3 protein: CASSFGLRYNEQFF

D gene: .
V gene: TRBV11-1
clone size: .
J gene: TRBJ2-7
CDR3 DNA: TGTGCCAGCAGCTTAGGAATTGGGCTCGAGCAGTACTTC
CDR3 protein: CASSLGIGLEQYF

D gene: TRBD2
V gene: TRBV7-3
clone size: .
J gene: TRBJ2-1
CDR3 DNA: TGTGCCAGCAGCTTAATGCCGCGGGAGGGGGCCTACAATGAGCAGTTCTTC
CDR3 protein: CASSLMPREGAYNEQFF

D gene: TRBD2
V gene: TRBV4-1
clone size: .
J gene: TRBJ2-1
CDR3 DNA: TGCGCCAGCAGCCAAACTAGCGGGAGGGCCGATGAGCAGTTCTTC
CDR3 protein: CASSQTSGRADEQFF

D gene: .
V gene: TRBV10-3
clone size: once
J gene: TRBJ2-3
CDR3 DNA: TGTGCCACCCACGAGAGACCTGCTAGCACAGATACGCAGTATTTT
CDR3 protein: CATHERPASTDTQYF

D gene: TRBD1
V gene: TRBV27
clone size: .
J gene: TRBJ1-2
CDR3 DNA: TGTGCCAGCAGCGAGACAGGGGTTTCGGAAGGCTACACCTTC
CDR3 protein: CASSETGVSEGYTF

D gene: TRBD1
V gene: TRBV14
clone size: .
J gene: TRBJ2-7
CDR3 DNA: TGTGCCAGCAGCCAAGCGGACAGGGGGCCCTCCTACGAGCAGTACTTC
CDR3 protein: CASSQADRGPSYEQYF

D gene: TRBD2
V gene: TRBV4-2
clone size: .
J gene: TRBJ2-3
CDR3 DNA: TGTGCCAGCAGCCAGGGGGGACTAGCGGGAGGGCCAACGTCAGATACGCAGTATTTT
CDR3 protein: CASSQGGLAGGPTSDTQYF

D gene: .
V gene: TRBV10-3
clone size: .
J gene: TRBJ1-5
CDR3 DNA: TGTGCCATCAGTACGCGCAATTCGGATCAGCCCCAGCATTTT
CDR3 protein: CAISTRNSDQPQHF

D gene: .
V gene: TRBV5-1
clone size: .
J gene: TRBJ2-3
CDR3 DNA: TGCGCCAGCAGCTTGGGCGGCACAGATACGCAGTATTTT
CDR3 protein: CASSLGGTDTQYF

D gene: .
V gene: TRBV9
clone size: .
J gene: TRBJ1-1
CDR3 DNA: TGTGCCAGCAGCCGTTCAGGGGTGAACACTGAAGCTTTCTTT
CDR3 protein: CASSRSGVNTEAFF

D gene: .
V gene: TRBV9
clone size: .
J gene: TRBJ1-1
CDR3 DNA: TGTGCCAGCAGCCCCGAAGACTGGACCCTGAAAGCTTTCTTT
CDR3 protein: CASSPEDWTLKAFF

D gene: TRBD1
V gene: TRBV9
clone size: .
J gene: TRBJ1-1
CDR3 DNA: TGTGCCAGCAGCGCCGGGACAGGGAACACTGAAGCTTTCTTT
CDR3 protein: CASSAGTGNTEAFF

D gene: .
V gene: TRBV30
clone size: .
J gene: TRBJ1-1
CDR3 DNA: TGTGCCTGGAGTGTAACCGGGGGTGCTGAAGCTTTCTTT
CDR3 protein: CAWSVTGGAEAFF

D gene: .
V gene: TRBV2
clone size: .
J gene: TRBJ2-5
CDR3 DNA: TGTGCCAGCAGTGAAGACGTGGGGGGTCGGGAGACCCAGTACTTC
CDR3 protein: CASSEDVGGRETQYF

D gene: TRBD1
V gene: TRBV5-4
clone size: .
J gene: TRBJ1-2
CDR3 DNA: TGTGCCAGCACCGAATTCCGACACAGGGGGCTCGATGGCTACACCTTC
CDR3 protein: CASTEFRHRGLDGYTF